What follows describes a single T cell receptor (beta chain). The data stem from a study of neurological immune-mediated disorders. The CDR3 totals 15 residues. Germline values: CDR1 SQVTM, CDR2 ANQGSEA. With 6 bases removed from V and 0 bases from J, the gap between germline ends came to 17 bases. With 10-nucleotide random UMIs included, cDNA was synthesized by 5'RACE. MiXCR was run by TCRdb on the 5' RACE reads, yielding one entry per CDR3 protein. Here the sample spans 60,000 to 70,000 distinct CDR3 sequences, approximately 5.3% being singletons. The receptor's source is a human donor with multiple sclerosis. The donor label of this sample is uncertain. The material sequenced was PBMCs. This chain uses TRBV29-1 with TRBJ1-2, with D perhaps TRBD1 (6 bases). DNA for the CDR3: TGCAGCGTCGGGGGGCTAGGGGAAGCTAACTATGGCTACACCTTC. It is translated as CSVGGLGEANYGYTF.